The 9 T cell receptor beta chains given below trace back to one sample, sequenced in a study of blood T cells in healthy people across ages. The second PCR ran roughly 7 to 12 cycles with a sample-barcoded 5' primer and J-beta primers. Via MiXCR, TCRdb re-called the 5' RACE reads, giving one row per CDR3 protein. Of some 1.5 million distinct CDR3 sequences detected, 28% appear once; the ten largest clones hold 7% to 9%. Sequencing was carried out using blood. The receptor source for this set is a woman aged 30 to 39 in good health.

This clonotype was detected ten times or more. The chain uses TRBV29-1 and TRBJ2-7; D call uncertain. V shed 4 bases and J shed 3 bases, with 10 bases lying between them. CDR3 length: 12 residues. The germline CDR1 and CDR2 sequences are SQVTM and ANQGSEA. The CDR3, as DNA: TGCAGCGTTGTGGGAAGGATCTACGAGCAGTACTTC. It translates to CSVVGRIYEQYF.

V is TRBV11-2 and J is TRBJ2-3; D possibly matches TRBD1 or TRBD2 (6 bases each). Trimming removed 8 bases at V and 4 bases at J, with 16 bases between. From germline, CDR1 is SGHAT and CDR2 FQNNGV. This CDR3 is 14 amino acids long. CDR3 DNA: TGTGCCAGCCCTTCTCCGGGGGCCGCAGATACGCAGTATTTT. Translating gives CASPSPGAADTQYF. The full variable domain, its missing parts supplied by reference TRBV11-2 and TRBJ2-3, is EAGVAQSPRYKIIEKRQSVAFWCNPISGHATLYWYQQILGQGPKLLIQFQNNGVVDDSQLPKDRFSAERLKGVDSTLKIQPAKLEDSAVYLCASPSPGAADTQYFGPGTRLTVL.

The chain is built from TRBV2 and TRBJ2-3; 8 nucleotides match TRBD2. CDR1 and CDR2 (germline): SNHLY, FYNNEI. This CDR3 spans 15 amino acids. The ends lost 7 bases at V and 2 bases at J; junction bases unmatched: 8. The CDR3 coding sequence is TGTGCCAGCACACGGCGGGGGGTCCCCACAGATACGCAGTATTTT. This gives the protein CASTRRGVPTDTQYF.

This chain connects TRBV2 to TRBJ2-3; 7 nucleotides align to TRBD1. J was trimmed by 5 bases and V by 7 bases; bases with no gene match: 6. The germline V gene has CDR1 SNHLY and CDR2 FYNNEI. The CDR3 is made up of 13 amino acids. CDR3 protein: CASTLTGVDTQYF. The CDR3 bases are TGTGCCAGCACCTTAACAGGGGTAGATACGCAGTATTTT.

This clonotype came up many times. CDR3 in DNA: TGCAGTGCTAGAGATCCCGACGGACGCTCCTACAATGAGCAGTTCTTC. Its protein product is CSARDPDGRSYNEQFF. The chain is built from TRBV20-1 and TRBJ2-1; D uncertain. Germline V gene data show CDR1 as DFQATT and CDR2 as SNEGSKA (reference sequence). CDR3 size: 16 residues. The germline V and J ends were trimmed by 0 bases and 0 bases, with 12 bases remaining between them.

In its sample, this clonotype was seen a few times. The chain combines TRBV7-2 with TRBJ2-7; 8 bases agree with TRBD2. With V trimmed by 1 base and J by 7 bases, 9 bases remained unmatched. Germline V gene sequence: CDR1 SGHTA, CDR2 FQGNSA. The CDR3 consists of 15 residues. The CDR3 nucleotides read TGTGCCAGCAGCTTAGTTGTGAGCGGGAGTCGTGAGCAGTACTTC. Its translation is CASSLVVSGSREQYF.

This clonotype has at least ten counts. V usage is TRBV4-3 and J usage is TRBJ2-1, with TRBD2 matching 7 bases. J was trimmed by 6 bases and V by 1 base; bases with no gene match: 6. The CDR3 runs to 15 residues. Germline V gives CDR1 LGHNA, CDR2 YSLEER. This chain's CDR3 is CASSQGGEGSNEQFF. As DNA, the CDR3 is TGCGCCAGCAGCCAAGGTGGGGAGGGATCCAATGAGCAGTTCTTC.

This clonotype was recorded many times. This sequence joins TRBV25-1 and TRBJ2-7, with 10 positions matching TRBD1. Trimming at V came to 1 base and at J to 4 bases, leaving 4 bases not matched to a gene. This CDR3 spans 15 amino acids. The V gene's germline CDR1 is MGHDK and CDR2 SYGVNS. The CDR3 loop is CASSEWGDRGYEQYF. DNA for the CDR3: TGTGCCAGCAGTGAATGGGGGGACAGGGGTTACGAGCAGTACTTC.

The table lists this clonotype with a few counts. An end of the junction differs from the germline gene, which may be a read error. Here the CDR3 reads CASILTSGVSYEQYF. The CDR3 bases are TGCGCCAGCATCTTGACTAGCGGGGTTTCCTACGAGCAGTACTTC. The chain recombines TRBV5-1 with TRBJ2-7; 11 nucleotides line up with TRBD2. Germline values: CDR1 SGHRS, CDR2 YFSETQ. CDR3 length: 15 residues.